The entry below describes one T cell receptor beta chain. It lacks a known antigen. Nothing much larger sits one base from this clone, and base qualities are not available. Donors were healthy HIV-negative adults with no recently reported acute infections or vaccinations. Every donor was a Caucasian adult residing in Nashville, Tennessee, USA. Magnetic negative selection was used to enrich CD4+ T cells, after which naive cells were positively selected on CD45RA and the negative fraction became the memory subset. Blood was collected by leukapheresis, and PBMCs were isolated by Ficoll-Histopaque density gradient centrifugation and then cryopreserved in liquid nitrogen vapor phase. Analytical flow cytometry was used to check the purity and quantity of every magnetically sorted T cell population. Genomic DNA was isolated from each sorted fraction and quantified by UV absorbance on a Nanodrop 2000c. As encoded in the germline V gene, CDR1 is SGHTA while CDR2 is FQGNSA. Deletion took 4 bases off V and 4 bases off J, with a span of 13 bases between the germline ends. Inclusive of the bounding cysteine and phenylalanine, the CDR3 is 15 residues long. Only CDR3 DNA is held: 45 bases, read in frame from base 1.

The entry originates in a study of shared clonotypes between healthy human individuals (dated by TCRdb to 2019 to 2021). Background on the whole study: A couple of women and a few men aged 18 to 49 years were included in the cohort. For each donor, CD4 naive and CD4 memory were each run on three plates, CD8 naive on two plates, and CD8 memory on one plate. Blood TCR repertoires of about 5 healthy adults were deeply sequenced to estimate repertoire size and the extent of clonotype sharing between individuals. To increase sequencing depth and limit assay-specific biases, different laboratories used diverse techniques to prepare libraries and sequence TCR repertoires. Leukapheresis yielded between about 0.8 and 9.5 billion PBMCs per donor.

Points the paper makes about the study in general: Pairwise subsampling indicated that sequencing depth was expected to affect the degree of clonotype sharing among donors. Sampling was restricted to blood, and TCR repertoires in tissue are likely to differ from TCR repertoires in blood. Estimated clonotype richness was generally larger for naive than for memory subsets. When several donors were compared, the shared fraction of clonotypes was approximately 5% for naive CD4, approximately 3.3% for naive CD8, 2% to 2.5% for memory CD4, and 0.3% to 0.5% for memory CD8. Compared with non-shared clonotypes, the clonotypes found in all four sorted-subset donors had higher generation probabilities. Rarefaction of sorted-subset datasets indicated incomplete sequencing despite the large sequencing depth. Because the study included a small number of donors, the genetic and exposure-history diversity represented was limited.

Using the deep immunoSEQ assay, TCR CDR3 regions were amplified from genomic DNA by multiplex PCR. For each cell subset, the extracted genomic DNA was distributed evenly across all wells of several immunoSEQ 96-well plates, and each plate served as one replicate. For sorted subsets, each replicate PCR was loaded with about 200 ng genomic DNA, equivalent to approximately 27,000 T cell genomes. Purified libraries were quantified with a Qubit 3.0 fluorometer, sized on a Bioanalyzer 2100, and re-quantified with the KAPA Library Quantification kit. Every immunoSEQ 96-well plate was sequenced on a separate single-read 150-cycle Illumina NextSeq 550 flow cell. The study's processing was this. Because the immunoSEQ output held only junctional sequences and lacked quality scores, the filtering could not match the filtering applied to full-length reads. Sequences were annotated with PyIR, a Python wrapper for IgBLAST v1.9, and V/J genes and CDR3 were assigned using IMGT germline references. Any read was removed if the V/J assignment was weak (E-value above 1e-6), the CDR3 was missing, or the read contained stop codons, out-of-frame junctions, or ambiguous translated residues. A V3J clonotype was defined by an identical inferred V gene, J gene, and CDR3 amino acid sequence. Percentage overlap between repertoires was computed as shared unique clonotypes divided by the size of the smaller repertoire. RTK rarefaction, the Chao1 estimator, and Recon v2.1 estimates of unobserved clonotypes were used to assess repertoire richness. Generation probabilities for all TCRbeta clonotypes obtained by the gDNA method from four donors were computed using OLGA. TCRdb carries this immuneACCESS record with in-frame sequences only. Its versions omit some clonotypes, under half of them owing to an unresolved V gene in the studies checked, with the rest unexplained. The V and J calls and clone size come from that table; D and trimming were worked out from the DNA. The sample contains some 1 million clones, roughly 80% of them found a single time. The top ten hold approximately 1.5% of the sample.

Specimen: memory CD4+ T cells sorted from blood. Sample cell subset or site, as interpreted from the label and publication: CD45RA-negative fraction. This receptor was identified in a man younger than 30 in good health. The chain uses TRBV7-2 and TRBJ1-4; a tentative D call is TRBD1 (6 bases match). The CDR3 region reads CASSWRGGGNEKLFF. The sequence in DNA is TGTGCCAGCAGCTGGAGGGGAGGGGGTAATGAAAAACTGTTTTTT.